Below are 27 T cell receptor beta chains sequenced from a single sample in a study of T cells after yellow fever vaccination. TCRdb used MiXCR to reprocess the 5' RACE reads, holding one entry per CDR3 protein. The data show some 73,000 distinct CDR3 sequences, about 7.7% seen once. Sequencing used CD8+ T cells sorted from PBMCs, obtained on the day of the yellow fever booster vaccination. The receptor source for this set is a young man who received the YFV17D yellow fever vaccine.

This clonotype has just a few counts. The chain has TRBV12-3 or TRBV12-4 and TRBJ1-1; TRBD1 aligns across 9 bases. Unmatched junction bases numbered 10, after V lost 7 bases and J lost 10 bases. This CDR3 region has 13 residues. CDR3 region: CASKETGTGSAFF. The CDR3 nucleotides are TGTGCCAGCAAGGAGACCGGGACAGGGTCAGCTTTCTTT.

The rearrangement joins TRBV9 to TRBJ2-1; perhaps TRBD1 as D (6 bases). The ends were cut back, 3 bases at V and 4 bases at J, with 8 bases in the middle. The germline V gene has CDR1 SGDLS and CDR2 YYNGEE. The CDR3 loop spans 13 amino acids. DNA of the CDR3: TGTGCCAGCAGCGCGGGACAATACAATGAGCAGTTCTTC. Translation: CASSAGQYNEQFF.

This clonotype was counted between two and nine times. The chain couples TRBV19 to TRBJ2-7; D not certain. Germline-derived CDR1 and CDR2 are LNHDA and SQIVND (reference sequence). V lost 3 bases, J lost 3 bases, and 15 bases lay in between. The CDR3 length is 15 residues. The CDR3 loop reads CASSIGQGPDYEQYF. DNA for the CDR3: TGTGCCAGTAGTATTGGGCAAGGACCCGACTACGAGCAGTACTTC.

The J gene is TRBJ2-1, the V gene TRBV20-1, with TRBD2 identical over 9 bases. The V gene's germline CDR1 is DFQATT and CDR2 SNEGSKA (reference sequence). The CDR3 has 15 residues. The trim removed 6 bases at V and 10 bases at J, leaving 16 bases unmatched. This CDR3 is CSANALAGGWIEQFF. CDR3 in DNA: TGCAGTGCAAACGCACTAGCGGGTGGTTGGATAGAGCAGTTCTTC.

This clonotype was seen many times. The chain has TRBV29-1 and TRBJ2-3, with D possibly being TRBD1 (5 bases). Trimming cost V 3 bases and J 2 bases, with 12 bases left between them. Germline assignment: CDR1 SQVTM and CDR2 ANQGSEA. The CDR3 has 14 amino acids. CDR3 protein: CSVEVAGPTDTQYF. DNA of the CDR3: TGCAGCGTTGAGGTGGCAGGGCCCACAGATACGCAGTATTTT.

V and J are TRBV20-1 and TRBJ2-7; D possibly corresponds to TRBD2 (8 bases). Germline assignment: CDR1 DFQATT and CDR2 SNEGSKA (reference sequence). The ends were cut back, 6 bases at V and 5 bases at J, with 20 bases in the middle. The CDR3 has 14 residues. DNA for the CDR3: TGCAGTGCAACGCAGGGACTAGGGGGCCACGAGCAGTACTTC. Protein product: CSATQGLGGHEQYF.

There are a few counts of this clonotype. The CDR3 is CSAGGNEQYF. CDR3 DNA sequence: TGCAGTGCGGGCGGGAACGAGCAGTACTTC. The V call is TRBV20-1, the J call TRBJ2-7; maybe TRBD2 (6 bases). Germline V gives CDR1 DFQATT, CDR2 SNEGSKA (reference sequence). V shed 6 bases and J shed 5 bases, with 8 bases lying between them. The CDR3 runs to 10 residues.

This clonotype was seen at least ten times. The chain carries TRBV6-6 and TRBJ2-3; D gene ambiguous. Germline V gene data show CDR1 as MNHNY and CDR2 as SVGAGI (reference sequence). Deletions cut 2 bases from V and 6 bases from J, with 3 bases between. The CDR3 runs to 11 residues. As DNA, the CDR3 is TGTGCCAGCAGTTACCTGGATACGCAGTATTTT. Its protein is CASSYLDTQYF.

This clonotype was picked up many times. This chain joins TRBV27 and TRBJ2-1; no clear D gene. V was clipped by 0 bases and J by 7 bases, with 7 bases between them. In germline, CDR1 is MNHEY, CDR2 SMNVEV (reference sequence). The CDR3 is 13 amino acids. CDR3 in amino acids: CASSLSSINEQFF. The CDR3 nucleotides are TGTGCCAGCAGTTTATCTTCGATTAATGAGCAGTTCTTC.

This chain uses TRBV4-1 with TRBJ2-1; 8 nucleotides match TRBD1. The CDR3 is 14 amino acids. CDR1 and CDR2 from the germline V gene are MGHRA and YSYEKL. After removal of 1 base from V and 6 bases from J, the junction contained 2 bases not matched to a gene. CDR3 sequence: CASSQAGGFNEQFF. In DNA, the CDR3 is TGCGCCAGCAGCCAAGCAGGGGGCTTCAATGAGCAGTTCTTC.

DNA for the CDR3: TGTGCCAGCAGCGTAGCGCTCGAGGTTAGCGGGGCATTCACCGGGGAGCTGTTTTTT. It translates to CASSVALEVSGAFTGELFF. The V and J genes are TRBV9 and TRBJ2-2; TRBD2 agrees at 8 bases. The CDR3 contains 19 residues. Germline CDR1 and CDR2: SGDLS and YYNGEE. The ends lost 0 bases at V and 4 bases at J; junction bases unmatched: 14.

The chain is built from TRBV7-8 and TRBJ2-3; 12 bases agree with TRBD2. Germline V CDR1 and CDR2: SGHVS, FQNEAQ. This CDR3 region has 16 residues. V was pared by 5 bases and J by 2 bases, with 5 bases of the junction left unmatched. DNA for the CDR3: TGTGCCAGCAGCCCACTAGCGGGAGGCCTCACAGATACGCAGTATTTT. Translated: CASSPLAGGLTDTQYF.

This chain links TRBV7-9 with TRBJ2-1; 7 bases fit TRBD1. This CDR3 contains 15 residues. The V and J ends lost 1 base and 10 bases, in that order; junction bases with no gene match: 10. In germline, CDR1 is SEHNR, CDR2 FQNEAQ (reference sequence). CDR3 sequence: CASSLVSNRGWEQFF. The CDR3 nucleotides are TGTGCCAGCAGCTTAGTTTCTAACAGGGGCTGGGAGCAGTTCTTC. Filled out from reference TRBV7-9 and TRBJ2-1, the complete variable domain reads DTGVSQNPRHKITKRGQNVTFRCDPISEHNRLYWYRQTLGQGPEFLTYFQNEAQLEKSRLLSDRFSAERPKGSFSTLEIQRTEQGDSAMYLCASSLVSNRGWEQFFGPGTRLTVL.

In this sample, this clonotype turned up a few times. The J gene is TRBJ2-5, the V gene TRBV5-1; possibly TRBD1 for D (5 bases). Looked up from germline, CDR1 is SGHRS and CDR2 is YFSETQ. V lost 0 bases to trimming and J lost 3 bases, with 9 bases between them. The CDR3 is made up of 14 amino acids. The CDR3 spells CASSLDDREETQYF. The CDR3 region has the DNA TGCGCCAGCAGCTTGGATGACAGAGAAGAGACCCAGTACTTC. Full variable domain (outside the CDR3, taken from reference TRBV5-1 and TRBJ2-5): KAGVTQTPRYLIKTRGQQVTLSCSPISGHRSVSWYQQTPGQGLQFLFEYFSETQRNKGNFPGRFSGRQFSNSRSEMNVSTLELGDSALYLCASSLDDREETQYFGPGTRLLVL.

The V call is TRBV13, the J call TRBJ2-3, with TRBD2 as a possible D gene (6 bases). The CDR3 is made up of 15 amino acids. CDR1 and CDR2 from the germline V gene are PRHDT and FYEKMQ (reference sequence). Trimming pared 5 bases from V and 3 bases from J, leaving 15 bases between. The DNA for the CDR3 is TGTGCCAGCAGCGAATCCGGGACTGCTACAGATACGCAGTATTTT. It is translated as CASSESGTATDTQYF.

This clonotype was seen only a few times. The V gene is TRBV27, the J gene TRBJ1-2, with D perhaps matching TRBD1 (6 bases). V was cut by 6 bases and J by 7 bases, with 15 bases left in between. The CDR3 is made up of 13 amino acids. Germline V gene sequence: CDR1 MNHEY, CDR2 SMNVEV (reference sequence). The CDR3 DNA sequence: TGTGCCAGCAGCCTAACAGGGTTCTCTGGCTACACCTTC. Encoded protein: CASSLTGFSGYTF.

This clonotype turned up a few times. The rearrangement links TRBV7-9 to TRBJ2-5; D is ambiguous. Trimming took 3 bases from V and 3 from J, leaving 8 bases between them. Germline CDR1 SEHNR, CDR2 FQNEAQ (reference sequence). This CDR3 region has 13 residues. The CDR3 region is CASSFDIEETQYF. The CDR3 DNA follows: TGTGCCAGCAGCTTTGACATCGAAGAGACCCAGTACTTC.

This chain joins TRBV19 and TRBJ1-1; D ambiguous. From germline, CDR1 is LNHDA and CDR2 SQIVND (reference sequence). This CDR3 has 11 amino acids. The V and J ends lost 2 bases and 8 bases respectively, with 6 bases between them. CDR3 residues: CASSILGEAFF. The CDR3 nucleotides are TGTGCCAGTAGTATATTGGGCGAAGCTTTCTTT.

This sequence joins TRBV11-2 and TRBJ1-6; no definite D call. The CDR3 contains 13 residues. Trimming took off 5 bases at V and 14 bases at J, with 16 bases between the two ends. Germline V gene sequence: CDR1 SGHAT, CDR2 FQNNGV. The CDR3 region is CASSPTGRVSLHF. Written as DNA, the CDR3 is TGTGCCAGCAGCCCGACGGGTCGCGTGTCCCTCCACTTT.

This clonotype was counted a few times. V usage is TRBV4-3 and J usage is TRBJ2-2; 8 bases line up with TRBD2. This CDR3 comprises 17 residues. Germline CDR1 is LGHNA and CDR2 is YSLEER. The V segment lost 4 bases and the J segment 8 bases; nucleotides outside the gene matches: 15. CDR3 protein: CASSPNKREFRGGELFF. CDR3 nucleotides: TGCGCCAGCAGCCCTAACAAGCGGGAGTTCAGGGGTGGGGAGCTGTTTTTT.

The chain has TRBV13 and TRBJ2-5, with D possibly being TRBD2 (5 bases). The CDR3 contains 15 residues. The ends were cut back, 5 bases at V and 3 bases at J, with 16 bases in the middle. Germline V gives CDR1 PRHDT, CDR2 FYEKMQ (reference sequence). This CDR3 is CASSRLEGLEETQYF. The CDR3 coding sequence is TGTGCCAGCAGCCGTCTAGAGGGATTGGAAGAGACCCAGTACTTC. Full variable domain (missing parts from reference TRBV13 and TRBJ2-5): AAGVIQSPRHLIKEKRETATLKCYPIPRHDTVYWYQQGPGQDPQFLISFYEKMQSDKGSIPDRFSAQQFSDYHSELNMSSLELGDSALYFCASSRLEGLEETQYFGPGTRLLVL.

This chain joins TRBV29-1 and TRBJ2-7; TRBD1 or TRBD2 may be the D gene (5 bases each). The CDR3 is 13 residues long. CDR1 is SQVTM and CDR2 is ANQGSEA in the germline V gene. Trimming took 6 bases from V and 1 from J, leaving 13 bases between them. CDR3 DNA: TGCAGCGTGGACCGGGACGGATCCTACGAGCAGTACTTC. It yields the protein CSVDRDGSYEQYF.

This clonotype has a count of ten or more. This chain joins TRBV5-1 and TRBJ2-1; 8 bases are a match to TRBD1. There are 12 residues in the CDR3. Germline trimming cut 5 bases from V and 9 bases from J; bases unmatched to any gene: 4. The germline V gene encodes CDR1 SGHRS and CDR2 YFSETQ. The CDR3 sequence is CASRPGGTEQFF. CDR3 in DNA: TGCGCCAGCAGGCCAGGGGGCACTGAGCAGTTCTTC.

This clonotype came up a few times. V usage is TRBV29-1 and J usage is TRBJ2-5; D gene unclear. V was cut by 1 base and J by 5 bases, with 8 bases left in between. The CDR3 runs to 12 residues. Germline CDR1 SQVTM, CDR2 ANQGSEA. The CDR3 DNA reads TGCAGCGTTGAAGTCGGGCTGGAGACCCAGTACTTC. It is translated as CSVEVGLETQYF.

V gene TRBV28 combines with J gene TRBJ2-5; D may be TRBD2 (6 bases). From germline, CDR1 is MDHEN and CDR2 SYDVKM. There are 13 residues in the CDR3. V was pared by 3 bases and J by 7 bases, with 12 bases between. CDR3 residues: CASSFRGLGTQYF. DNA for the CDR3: TGTGCCAGCAGTTTTCGGGGGTTGGGGACCCAGTACTTC. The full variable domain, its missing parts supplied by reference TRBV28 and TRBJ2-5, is DVKVTQSSRYLVKRTGEKVFLECVQDMDHENMFWYRQDPGLGLRLIYFSYDVKMKEKGDIPEGYSVSREKKERFSLILESASTNQTSMYLCASSFRGLGTQYFGPGTRLLVL.

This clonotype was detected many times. The CDR3 loop reads CASDLAVDEQFF. The DNA for the CDR3 is TGTGCCAGCGACCTAGCCGTTGATGAGCAGTTCTTC. This chain connects TRBV2 to TRBJ2-1; the D gene is possibly TRBD2 (5 bases). Germline V gene lookup returns CDR1 SNHLY and CDR2 FYNNEI. Trimming stripped 8 bases from V and 8 bases from J, with 13 bases between. The CDR3 is made up of 12 amino acids.

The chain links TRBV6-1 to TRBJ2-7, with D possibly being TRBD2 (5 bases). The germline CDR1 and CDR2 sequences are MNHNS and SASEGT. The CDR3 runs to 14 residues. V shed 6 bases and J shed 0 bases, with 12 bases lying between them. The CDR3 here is CASRKAVSSYEQYF. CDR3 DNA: TGTGCCAGCAGGAAAGCGGTAAGCTCCTACGAGCAGTACTTC.